Given below is one T cell receptor beta chain in context. Antigen specificity is unknown. This sample is part of a study of shared clonotypes between healthy human individuals. Study-level points and caveats: Sample collection involved blood only; tissue repertoires are likely different. Larger estimated richness was generally recorded for naive subsets relative to memory subsets.

CD45RO-negative cells were positively selected for CCR7, leaving out terminally differentiated effector memory CD45RA+ cells. Template for every sorted-subset replicate PCR totaled 150 to 250 ng DNA, tens of thousands of T cell genomes. The assay was immunoSEQ multiplex PCR, and TCRdb's table has in-frame clones only and misses some. The table lists fewer than 850,000 clones, about 96% of them singletons. This CDR3 spans 15 amino acids. The germline CDR1 and CDR2 sequences are SGHAT and FQNNGV. Trimming took 1 base from V and 0 from J, leaving 10 bases between them. The chain recombines TRBV11-2 with TRBJ2-7, with D perhaps matching TRBD1 (5 bases). The TCR comes from a man in his thirties or forties in good health. The sample comprised naive CD8+ T cells sorted from blood. The CDR3 loop is CASSLAQGGSYEQYF. Written as DNA, the CDR3 is TGTGCCAGCAGCTTAGCTCAGGGCGGCTCCTACGAGCAGTACTTC.